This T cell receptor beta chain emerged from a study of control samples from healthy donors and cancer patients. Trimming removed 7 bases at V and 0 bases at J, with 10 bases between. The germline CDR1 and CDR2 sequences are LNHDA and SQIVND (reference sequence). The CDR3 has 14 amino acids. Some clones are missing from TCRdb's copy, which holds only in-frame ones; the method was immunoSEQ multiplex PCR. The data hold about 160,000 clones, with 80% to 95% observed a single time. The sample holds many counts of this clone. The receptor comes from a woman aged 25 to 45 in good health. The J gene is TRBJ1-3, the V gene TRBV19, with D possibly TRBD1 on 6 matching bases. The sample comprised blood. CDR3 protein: CASNQGHSGNTIYF. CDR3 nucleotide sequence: TGTGCCAGTAACCAGGGACACTCTGGAAACACCATATATTTT.